The clone carrying this T cell receptor (beta chain) has a handful of counts. These data originate in a study of cytomegalovirus exposure and HLA in healthy donors. The CDR3 runs 15 residues. Germline-derived CDR1 and CDR2 are MNHEY and SVGAGI. V was trimmed by 6 bases and J by 4 bases, leaving 13 bases between them. This PCR relied on a set of 60 Vbeta primers and 13 Jbeta primers. Assay: immunoSEQ multiplex PCR; the TCRdb copy retains only in-frame clones and omits some. The sample gives 120,000 to 150,000 clones, about three quarters of which show up once; roughly 1.3% is in the top ten. The sample was PBMCs. This chain joins TRBV6-5 and TRBJ1-6; no clear D. The clonotype originates from a woman in her 40s in good health and CMV-seronegative. The CDR3 DNA is TGTGCCAGCAGCCGCTCCGGGAGTTATAATTCACCCCTCCACTTT. Its translation is CASSRSGSYNSPLHF.